This T cell receptor beta chain stems from a study of blood T cell repertoires in COVID-19. Study overall: PBMCs, B-cell-depleted T cells, or T cells provided the cDNA or gDNA that made up the material.

This CDR3 is built from 15 residues. With 0 bases removed from V and 9 bases from J, the gap between germline ends came to 18 bases. Germline CDR1 and CDR2: LGHNA and YNFKEQ. This clone appeared once. In the authors' workflow: Researchers report that nucleated cell counts were estimated from reference gene primer amplification. Libraries were prepared by immunoSEQ multiplex PCR; TCRdb keeps only in-frame clonotypes and omits some of them. Clone size and the V and J calls come from that table; the DNA yielded D and trimming. The sample gives over 200,000 clones, over 75% of which show up once; approximately 8.7% is in the top ten.

This TCR derives from a woman aged 80 or over with acute or convalescent COVID-19. Input material: peripheral blood. The gene calls are TRBV4-2 and TRBJ2-7; D gene unclear. Here the CDR3 DNA reads TGTGCCAGCAGCCAAGAGAACTCCTGGGCTCTCCCGCAGTACTTC. It yields the protein CASSQENSWALPQYF.